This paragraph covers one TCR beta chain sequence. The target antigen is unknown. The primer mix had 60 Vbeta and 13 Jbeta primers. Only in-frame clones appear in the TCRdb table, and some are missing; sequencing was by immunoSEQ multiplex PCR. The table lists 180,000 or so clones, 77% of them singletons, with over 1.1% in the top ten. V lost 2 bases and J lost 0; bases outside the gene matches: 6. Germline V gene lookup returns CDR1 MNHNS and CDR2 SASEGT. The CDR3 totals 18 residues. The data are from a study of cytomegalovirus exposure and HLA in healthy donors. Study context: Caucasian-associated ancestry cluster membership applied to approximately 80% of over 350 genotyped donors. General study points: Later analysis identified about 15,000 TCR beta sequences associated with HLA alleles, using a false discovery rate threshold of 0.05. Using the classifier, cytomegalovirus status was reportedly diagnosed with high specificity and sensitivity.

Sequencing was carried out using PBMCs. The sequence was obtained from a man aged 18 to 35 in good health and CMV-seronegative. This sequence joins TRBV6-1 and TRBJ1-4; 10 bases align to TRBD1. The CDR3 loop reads CASSERGTGATTNEKLFF. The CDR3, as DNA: TGTGCCAGCAGTGAACGGGGGACAGGGGCTACAACTAATGAAAAACTGTTTTTT.